This TCR beta chain was identified in a study of blood T cell repertoires in COVID-19. Across the whole study: From the United States, Italy and Spain came samples of acute and convalescent COVID-19.

CDR3 length: 17 amino acids. Between the trimmed V and J ends, which lost 1 base and 0 bases, there was a span of 13 bases. Germline CDR1 is SGHTA and CDR2 is FQGNSA. Profiled with immunoSEQ multiplex PCR; TCRdb holds only in-frame clones, not every one. The sample records fewer than 300,000 clones, 80% to 90% being singletons. Sequenced: peripheral blood. The chain carries TRBV7-2 and TRBJ1-3; possible D gene TRBD1, 5 bases. The receptor's source is a woman aged 50 to 60 who had recovered from COVID-19. The CDR3 sequence is CASSLVGGWSSGNTIYF. CDR3 bases: TGTGCCAGCAGCTTAGTGGGGGGTTGGAGCTCTGGAAACACCATATATTTT.